The 8 T cell receptor beta chains below all came from one sample that was sequenced in a study of blood T cell repertoires in COVID-19. Measured with immunoSEQ multiplex PCR; TCRdb has only the in-frame clones, and not every one. The data hold 330,000 or so clones, with roughly 86% observed a single time. Sequenced material: PBMCs or T cells enriched from blood (not recorded which). These receptors were collected from a woman in her twenties or thirties who had been exposed to COVID-19.

Comments on this clone: Other nucleotide sequences in the sample specify the same CDR3. This chain links TRBV5-6 with TRBJ1-2; D may be TRBD1 (6 bases). Germline CDR1 is SGHDT and CDR2 is YYEEEE. Trimming shortened V by 4 bases and J by 4 bases, and 11 bases separated the two germline ends. CDR3 size: 13 residues. The CDR3 sequence: CASSPGQTYGYTF. For the CDR3, the DNA is TGTGCCAGCAGCCCAGGACAGACCTATGGCTACACCTTC.

In DNA form, the CDR3 reads TGTGCCAGCAGCCAAGATCAGGGAGCCAAAAACATTCAGTACTTC. Protein product: CASSQDQGAKNIQYF. The chain is built from TRBV4-2 and TRBJ2-4; tentative D call: TRBD1 (5 bases). The CDR3 sequence is 15 residues long. CDR1 and CDR2 (germline): LGHNA, YNFKEQ. Trimming removed 0 bases from V and 0 bases from J, with 6 bases in between.

This clone was seen a few times. The J gene is TRBJ1-3, the V gene TRBV18; unclear D gene. CDR1 is KGHSH and CDR2 is LQKENI in the germline V gene. Deletions cut 0 bases from V and 3 bases from J, with 6 bases between. There are 14 residues in the CDR3. The CDR3 protein is CASSPPGDGNTIYF. CDR3 DNA: TGTGCCAGCTCACCACCCGGGGATGGAAACACCATATATTTT. Variable domain in full (rest from reference TRBV18 and TRBJ1-3): NAGVMQNPRHLVRRRGQEARLRCSPMKGHSHVYWYRQLPEEGLKFMVYLQKENIIDESGMPKERFSAEFPKEGPSILRIQQVVRGDSAAYFCASSPPGDGNTIYFGEGSWLTVV.

This clone has only a few counts. The chain couples TRBV19 to TRBJ2-7; TRBD1 might be the D (5 bases). The V end was cut by 3 bases, the J end by 4 bases, with 10 bases between. Germline V gene lookup returns CDR1 LNHDA and CDR2 SQIVND (reference sequence). The CDR3 is 13 residues long. CDR3 residues: CASSIGRAYEQYF. The CDR3 DNA is TGTGCCAGTAGTATCGGCAGGGCTTACGAGCAGTACTTC.

The rearrangement uses TRBV5-1 and TRBJ2-1, with TRBD2 matching over 11 bases. Germline V gives CDR1 SGHRS, CDR2 YFSETQ. This CDR3 contains 16 residues. V lost 1 base and J lost 3; bases outside the gene matches: 3. DNA of the CDR3: TGCGCCAGCAGCTTGAGTCTAGCGGGGGGCTACAATGAGCAGTTCTTC. Translating gives CASSLSLAGGYNEQFF.

V usage is TRBV19 and J usage is TRBJ2-2; 7 positions match TRBD1. Trimming at V came to 6 bases and at J to 3 bases, leaving 10 bases not matched to a gene. Germline V gene sequence: CDR1 LNHDA, CDR2 SQIVND (reference sequence). The CDR3 is made up of 16 amino acids. The DNA for the CDR3 is TGTGCCAGTAGGCAACCGACAGGGTTTGACACCGGGGAGCTGTTTTTT. Amino acid sequence: CASRQPTGFDTGELFF.

This clone was seen once. The chain employs TRBV7-2 and TRBJ1-5; D unclear. The CDR3 is made up of 13 amino acids. V was clipped by 6 bases and J by 9 bases, with 15 bases between them. Germline-derived CDR1 and CDR2 are SGHTA and FQGNSA. CDR3 in amino acids: CASRAQTLGPQHF. In DNA form, the CDR3 reads TGTGCCAGCAGGGCTCAAACCCTTGGGCCCCAGCATTTT. The variable domain in full, with the rest retrieved from reference TRBV7-2 and TRBJ1-5, is GAGVSQSPSNKVTEKGKDVELRCDPISGHTALYWYRQSLGQGLEFLIYFQGNSAPDKSGLPSDRFSAERTGGSVSTLTIQRTQQEDSAVYLCASRAQTLGPQHFGDGTRLSIL.

CDR3 residues: CASSLGERTEAFF. CDR3 nucleotide sequence: TGTGCCAGCAGCTTAGGGGAGAGAACTGAAGCTTTCTTT. The genes are TRBV11-2 and TRBJ1-1, with unresolved D. V dropped 1 base and J dropped 5 bases, with 8 bases sitting between them. The V gene's germline CDR1 is SGHAT and CDR2 FQNNGV. CDR3 size: 13 residues.